This TCR beta chain was found in a study of spatial heterogeneity in lung cancer. The wider study: Detected beta-chain sequences consistently exceeded alpha-chain sequences.

The study tagged each TCR cDNA molecule with a unique molecular identifier. Using its own MiXCR run on the 5' RACE reads, TCRdb lists one record per CDR3 protein. This table has 30,000 to 40,000 distinct CDR3 sequences, 3% to 3.5% appearing once. The table lists this clonotype with many counts. The V end was cut by 4 bases, the J end by 2 bases, with 9 bases between. The CDR3 runs 14 residues. Germline V gene sequence: CDR1 MNHEY, CDR2 SVGEGT. Time point meaning: sample taken at primary tumor resection. Patients with untreated early-stage non-small cell lung cancer, numbering 72, were the donors. Whole RNA came from tumor, nontumor lung or frozen PBMC and was sequenced without being sorted.

The specimen was normal lung tissue next to the tumor, collected at surgery. This receptor was identified in a male donor with early-stage non-small cell lung cancer. V and J are TRBV6-2 or TRBV6-3 and TRBJ1-5; D perhaps matches TRBD1 (6 bases). CDR3 nucleotide sequence: TGTGCCAGCAGTTCCGGACAGCGCAATCAGCCCCAGCATTTT. Its translation: CASSSGQRNQPQHF.